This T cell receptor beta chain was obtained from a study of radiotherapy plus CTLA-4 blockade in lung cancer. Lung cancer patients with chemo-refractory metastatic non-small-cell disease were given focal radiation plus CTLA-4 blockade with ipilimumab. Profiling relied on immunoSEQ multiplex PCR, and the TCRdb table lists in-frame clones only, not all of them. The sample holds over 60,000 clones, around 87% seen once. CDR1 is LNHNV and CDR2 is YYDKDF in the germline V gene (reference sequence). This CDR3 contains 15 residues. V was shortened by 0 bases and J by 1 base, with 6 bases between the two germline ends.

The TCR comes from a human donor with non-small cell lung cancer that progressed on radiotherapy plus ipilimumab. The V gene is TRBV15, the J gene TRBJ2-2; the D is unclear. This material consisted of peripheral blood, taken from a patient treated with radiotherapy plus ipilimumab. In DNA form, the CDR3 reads TGTGCCACCAGCAGAGAAACACTGAACACCGGGGAGCTGTTTTTT. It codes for CATSRETLNTGELFF.